This T cell receptor beta chain was identified during a study of CD8 T cells in ankylosing spondylitis. Each CDR3 protein is one row after TCRdb ran MiXCR on the 5' RACE reads. This table has approximately 240,000 distinct CDR3 sequences, more than 9% appearing once. This clonotype has a count of ten or more. This sequence originates from a male donor with ankylosing spondylitis or in good health (not recorded which). The specimen was blood, either unsorted or a sorted T cell fraction (not recorded which).

CDR3 sequence (DNA): TGTGCCAGCAGCCAGACCACCGTAAGCCCCTATGGCTACACCTTC. This codes for CASSQTTVSPYGYTF. The chain carries TRBV12-3 or TRBV12-4 and TRBJ1-2, with D unresolved. V was trimmed by 6 bases and J by 4 bases, leaving 18 bases between them. CDR3 size: 15 residues.